The 28 T cell receptor beta chains presented below share a single source sample, sequenced in a study of beta chain features in type 1 diabetes (dated by TCRdb to between 2017 and 2018). Library preparation used the immunoSEQ multiplex PCR assay. The entire isolated RNA was reverse transcribed using the High Capacity cDNA Reverse Transcription Kit, and thus expressed TCRB transcripts were sequenced. TCRdb stores this immuneACCESS table with in-frame sequences only. Part of the clones is absent; in the studies checked, under half of the shortfall reflects unresolved V genes, and no reason is known for the rest. The sample table holds about 350,000 clones, of which around 19% were seen once. 0.035% to 0.055% of the sample belongs to the ten largest clones. The sample was naive CD4+ T cells from blood. Per the publication, the cell subset or site label means: true naive CD4+ T cells. The receptors come from a woman between 18 and 30 years old in good health.

This clone was seen a few times. V gene TRBV2 combines with J gene TRBJ2-2; no clear D gene. The CDR3 runs to 12 residues. Trimming cost V 8 bases and J 1 base, with 5 bases left between them. CDR1 SNHLY and CDR2 FYNNEI come from the germline V gene. The CDR3 loop is CASRRNTGELFF. The CDR3 region has the DNA TGTGCCAGCCGCAGGAACACCGGGGAGCTGTTTTTT.

This clone was counted only a few times. The DNA for the CDR3 is TGTGCCAGTAGCCAGCGGGGTTCCACAGATACGCAGTATTTT. Protein: CASSQRGSTDTQYF. The rearrangement joins TRBV19 to TRBJ2-3; 7 bases are shared with TRBD2. Trimming at V came to 6 bases and at J to 2 bases, leaving 5 bases not matched to a gene. Germline loops: CDR1 LNHDA, CDR2 SQIVND (reference sequence). The CDR3 loop spans 14 amino acids.

The V gene is TRBV7-9, the J gene TRBJ1-2; D possibly corresponds to TRBD1 (5 bases). In germline, CDR1 is SEHNR, CDR2 FQNEAQ (reference sequence). The CDR3 consists of 15 residues. Trimming removed 5 bases from V and 8 bases from J, with 21 bases in between. The CDR3 DNA is TGTGCCAGCAGCGCCAGCCCTCCAGGGTCGGGCGGCTACACCTTC. As protein: CASSASPPGSGGYTF.

The CDR3 bases are TGTGCCAGCAGGACCACGGACAGGGGAGGAACTGAAGCTTTCTTT. It is translated as CASRTTDRGGTEAFF. V is TRBV2 and J is TRBJ1-1; 9 bases align to TRBD1. Germline V lookup: CDR1 SNHLY, CDR2 FYNNEI. CDR3 size: 15 residues. V was clipped by 6 bases and J by 5 bases; unmatched bases: 10.

The sample holds a few counts of this clone. The rearrangement uses TRBV7-2 and TRBJ2-5; tentatively, D is TRBD2 (6 bases). Trimming cost V 9 bases and J 2 bases, with 13 bases left between them. The CDR3 sequence is 13 residues long. CDR1 SGHTA and CDR2 FQGNSA come from the germline V gene. In nucleotides, the CDR3 is TGTGCCAGGCCCCTTAGCGGACAAGAGACCCAGTACTTC. Protein sequence: CARPLSGQETQYF.

This clone was seen a handful of times. V is TRBV5-4 and J is TRBJ2-7; 9 positions match TRBD1. Trimming cost V 4 bases and J 6 bases; bases outside gene matches: 11. The V gene's germline CDR1 is SGHNT and CDR2 YYREEE (reference sequence). This CDR3 has 15 residues. The DNA for the CDR3 is TGTGCCAGCAGCCCGGGTCCAGGACAGGGGTTCGAGCAGTACTTC. Amino acids: CASSPGPGQGFEQYF.

V and J are TRBV2 and TRBJ2-2; D gene unclear. This CDR3 comprises 14 residues. Per the germline V gene, CDR1 is SNHLY and CDR2 is FYNNEI. Trimming left V 11 bases short and J 0 bases short, with 13 bases between. The CDR3: CAASIGSNTGELFF. The CDR3 DNA is TGTGCCGCCTCGATCGGGTCGAACACCGGGGAGCTGTTTTTT.

CDR3 DNA sequence: TGCGCCAGCAGCCCTCGGACAGGGGCCGCCACCGGGGAGCTGTTTTTT. Its protein is CASSPRTGAATGELFF. V is TRBV5-1 and J is TRBJ2-2; TRBD1 aligns across 9 bases. In germline, CDR1 is SGHRS, CDR2 YFSETQ. The CDR3 loop spans 16 amino acids. Trimming at V came to 4 bases and at J to 4 bases, leaving 8 bases not matched to a gene.

This clone was found a few times. The V gene is TRBV30, the J gene TRBJ1-2, with D unresolved. Germline V lookup: CDR1 GTSNPN, CDR2 SVGIG (reference sequence). Trimming stripped 2 bases from V and 4 bases from J, with 5 bases between. The length of the CDR3 is 11 residues. The CDR3 protein is CAWSRGYGYTF. The CDR3 DNA is TGTGCCTGGAGTCGGGGCTATGGCTACACCTTC.

The chain uses TRBV9 and TRBJ2-2, with D maybe TRBD2 (6 bases). Trimming took off 4 bases at V and 1 base at J, with 14 bases between the two ends. CDR1 and CDR2 (germline): SGDLS, YYNGEE. CDR3 length: 16 residues. CDR3 nucleotides: TGTGCCAGCAGCCCCGCGGGGCGGGGGAACACCGGGGAGCTGTTTTTT. The encoded protein is CASSPAGRGNTGELFF.

This clone has more than one count but fewer than ten. The V and J genes are TRBV30 and TRBJ1-1; D remains ambiguous. The V gene lost 4 bases and the J gene lost 5 bases, with 14 bases spanning the gap. The CDR3 has 13 residues. Germline V lookup: CDR1 GTSNPN, CDR2 SVGIG (reference sequence). The CDR3 reads CAWMAGKLTEAFF. CDR3 DNA: TGTGCCTGGATGGCCGGCAAACTAACTGAAGCTTTCTTT.

There are a few counts of this clone. CDR3 sequence reads: CASTETNNEQFF. The CDR3 DNA follows: TGTGCCAGCACGGAGACCAACAATGAGCAGTTCTTC. The rearrangement joins TRBV2 to TRBJ2-1; D is uncertain. Germline V gives CDR1 SNHLY, CDR2 FYNNEI. The CDR3 is made up of 12 amino acids. Trimming shortened V by 7 bases and J by 5 bases, and 9 bases separated the two germline ends.

The chain joins TRBV29-1 to TRBJ2-1; 9 bases are shared with TRBD2. V lost 4 bases and J lost 6; bases outside the gene matches: 7. The CDR3 loop spans 14 amino acids. Germline V gives CDR1 SQVTM, CDR2 ANQGSEA. CDR3 in amino acids: CSVAELAGRNEQFF. The CDR3 DNA reads TGCAGCGTTGCAGAACTAGCGGGCCGCAATGAGCAGTTCTTC.

The genes are TRBV4-3 and TRBJ2-1, with 8 bases matching TRBD2. The germline V gene has CDR1 LGHNA and CDR2 YSLEER. The V segment lost 9 bases and the J segment 0 bases; nucleotides outside the gene matches: 10. This CDR3 region has 16 residues. The DNA of the CDR3 is TGCGCCAGTCGGGGGGGCCTCATGAGCTCCTACAATGAGCAGTTCTTC. Residues: CASRGGLMSSYNEQFF.

This clone was observed a few times. The rearrangement joins TRBV5-6 to TRBJ1-5; D gene uncertain. Germline-derived CDR1 and CDR2 are SGHDT and YYEEEE. The CDR3 is 14 residues long. V lost 0 bases to trimming and J lost 7 bases, with 11 bases between them. For the CDR3, the DNA is TGTGCCAGCAGCTTGGCGCCCGGAGGACAGCCCCAGCATTTT. Protein product: CASSLAPGGQPQHF.

This clone was picked up a small number of times. The V call is TRBV27, the J call TRBJ2-5; no clear D gene. V was clipped by 8 bases and J by 7 bases, with 14 bases between them. In germline, CDR1 is MNHEY, CDR2 SMNVEV (reference sequence). This CDR3 has 12 amino acids. The CDR3 DNA follows: TGTGCCAGCGGGCAGTTTCTGGGGACCCAGTACTTC. Its translation: CASGQFLGTQYF.

CDR3 residues: CASSTQGRGTEAFF. As DNA, the CDR3 is TGTGCCAGCAGTACACAGGGAAGGGGTACTGAAGCTTTCTTT. J is TRBJ1-1 and V is TRBV6-1; TRBD1 might be the D (6 bases). Deletions cut 5 bases from V and 5 bases from J, with 15 bases between. The length of the CDR3 is 14 residues. From germline, CDR1 is MNHNS and CDR2 SASEGT.

This clone was recorded a few times. The chain couples TRBV7-6 to TRBJ2-1; possible D gene TRBD1, 6 bases. The V and J ends lost 5 bases and 7 bases respectively, with 12 bases between them. Germline V gene sequence: CDR1 SGHVS, CDR2 FNYEAQ. CDR3 size: 13 residues. CDR3 loop: CASSGWDKNEQFF. The CDR3 DNA is TGTGCCAGCAGCGGATGGGACAAAAATGAGCAGTTCTTC.

V gene TRBV2 combines with J gene TRBJ2-6; D is possibly TRBD2 (6 bases). The CDR3 is 17 amino acids. Germline V gene sequence: CDR1 SNHLY, CDR2 FYNNEI. With 9 bases removed from V and 0 bases from J, the gap between germline ends came to 18 bases. CDR3 in DNA: TGTGCCAGTTTCTCCGGGACTGCCAACTCTGGGGCCAACGTCCTGACTTTC. This translates into CASFSGTANSGANVLTF.

V is TRBV13 and J is TRBJ2-5; D remains ambiguous. CDR3 length: 13 amino acids. Germline assignment: CDR1 PRHDT and CDR2 FYEKMQ (reference sequence). V shed 5 bases and J shed 5 bases, with 12 bases lying between them. CDR3 sequence (DNA): TGTGCCAGCAGCCTACGTGCCGGGGAGACCCAGTACTTC. This codes for CASSLRAGETQYF.

This clone was detected a few times. The CDR3 here is CASSDARGMAGELFF. The CDR3 DNA follows: TGTGCCAGCAGCGACGCGCGAGGGATGGCCGGGGAGCTGTTTTTT. The chain carries TRBV9 and TRBJ2-2, with D possibly TRBD2 on 5 matching bases. Germline-derived CDR1 and CDR2 are SGDLS and YYNGEE. The CDR3 contains 15 residues. Trimming cost V 3 bases and J 6 bases, with 15 bases left between them.

The DNA for the CDR3 is TGTGCCAGCAGCCCACGGTGGGGAGACTCTGGGGCCAACGTCCTGACTTTC. Translating it yields CASSPRWGDSGANVLTF. The gene calls are TRBV9 and TRBJ2-6; tentative D call: TRBD2 (5 bases). CDR3 size: 17 residues. Looked up from germline, CDR1 is SGDLS and CDR2 is YYNGEE. The V and J ends lost 4 bases and 0 bases respectively, with 14 bases between them.

In DNA, the CDR3 is TGTGCCAGCTCACCACCGAGTTCTAGGAAGGTCGGTGAGCAGTTCTTC. Translating gives CASSPPSSRKVGEQFF. The chain uses TRBV18 and TRBJ2-1; the D is unclear. Germline CDR1 and CDR2: KGHSH and LQKENI. The CDR3 loop spans 16 amino acids. Trimming took off 0 bases at V and 9 bases at J, with 18 bases between the two ends.

About this clone: This specimen includes other DNA sequences encoding the same CDR3. The V and J genes are TRBV4-1 and TRBJ1-2; 9 nucleotides align to TRBD1. There are 14 residues in the CDR3. The V segment lost 3 bases and the J segment 4 bases; nucleotides outside the gene matches: 3. Germline loops: CDR1 MGHRA, CDR2 YSYEKL. CDR3 nucleotides: TGCGCCAGCAGCCAGGACAGGGGAGTCTATGGCTACACCTTC. It specifies CASSQDRGVYGYTF.

This clone was detected a few times. The rearrangement links TRBV7-9 to TRBJ1-1; D is possibly TRBD1 (5 bases). V was pared by 6 bases and J by 3 bases, with 14 bases between. The CDR3 runs to 14 residues. Per the germline V gene, CDR1 is SEHNR and CDR2 is FQNEAQ (reference sequence). The CDR3 bases are TGTGCCAGCAGTCCGGATCCGGGGGACACTGAAGCTTTCTTT. It codes for CASSPDPGDTEAFF. The variable domain in full, completed from reference TRBV7-9 and TRBJ1-1, reads DTGVSQNPRHKITKRGQNVTFRCDPISEHNRLYWYRQTLGQGPEFLTYFQNEAQLEKSRLLSDRFSAERPKGSFSTLEIQRTEQGDSAMYLCASSPDPGDTEAFFGQGTRLTVV.

This clone was observed a handful of times. The chain combines TRBV10-3 with TRBJ2-3, with TRBD2 identical over 9 bases. Germline V lookup: CDR1 ENHRY, CDR2 SYGVKD. This CDR3 region has 14 residues. Trimming took 5 bases from V and 1 from J; bases not matched to a gene: 1. CDR3: CAISPSGGTDTQYF. In DNA form, the CDR3 reads TGTGCCATCAGTCCTAGCGGGGGCACAGATACGCAGTATTTT.

This clone was seen a single time. The chain links TRBV9 to TRBJ1-1, with TRBD1 matching 7 bases. CDR3 length: 16 residues. The V gene end was trimmed by 4 bases and the J gene end by 0 bases; junction bases not matched to a gene: 9. Germline V gene lookup returns CDR1 SGDLS and CDR2 YYNGEE. This chain's CDR3 is CASSPLTGFLNTEAFF. CDR3 bases: TGTGCCAGCAGCCCCCTGACAGGGTTTCTGAACACTGAAGCTTTCTTT.

J is TRBJ1-5 and V is TRBV28; D unresolved. V was clipped by 3 bases and J by 3 bases, with 9 bases between them. Germline CDR1 MDHEN, CDR2 SYDVKM. This CDR3 has 14 residues. CDR3 nucleotide sequence: TGTGCCAGCAGTTTGGGCTTTCTCAATCAGCCCCAGCATTTT. Encoded protein: CASSLGFLNQPQHF.